This T cell receptor beta chain was retrieved from a study of graft-versus-host responses after intestinal transplantation. General study findings and limits: GvH clones occurred in recipient marrow; some first appeared in ileum or blood. Allografts of one patient group, those with graft-donor T cell macrochimerism, had high graft-versus-host to host-versus-graft clonal ratios.

Sequencing used immunoSEQ multiplex PCR; TCRdb keeps in-frame clones, though not all of them. Here the sample spans roughly 120,000 clones, just over 90% being singletons. With 6 bases removed from V and 0 bases from J, the gap between germline ends came to 24 bases. In germline, CDR1 is SGHRS, CDR2 YFSETQ. The CDR3 has 18 amino acids. A note on this clone: Its antigen is unknown.

The rearrangement joins TRBV5-1 to TRBJ1-1; TRBD1 might be the D (6 bases). Source: unstimulated CD8+ T cells sorted from spleen or lymph node cells, taken before intestinal transplant. The sequence derives from a human donor who received an intestinal transplant. The CDR3 reads CASIIIRVQGQMNTEAFF. CDR3 sequence (DNA): TGCGCCAGCATTATTATTCGAGTCCAAGGACAGATGAACACTGAAGCTTTCTTT.